This T cell receptor (beta chain) was found in a study of cytomegalovirus exposure and HLA in healthy donors. About the research overall: An early release of data contained 80 million to 85 million unique TCRs, which came from HLA-typed donors. Of roughly 360 genotyped donors, 81% grouped in the Caucasian-associated ancestry cluster. General study points: Analysis was performed later, and it showed HLA-associated TCR beta chains to be more clonally expanded than equally common others. Of the V segments, some could not be distinguished, including TRBV6-2 and TRBV6-3, and were excluded.

Worth noting for this clone: What it binds is unknown.

The primer mix had 60 Vbeta and 13 Jbeta primers. The assay was immunoSEQ multiplex PCR, and TCRdb's table has in-frame clones only and misses some. Among about 190,000 clones listed, about 90% were seen once. This CDR3 spans 15 amino acids. Germline values: CDR1 SGHDT, CDR2 YYEEEE. Trimming shortened V by 0 bases and J by 0 bases, and 9 bases separated the two germline ends. Sequencing was carried out using PBMCs. The receptor comes from a boy under 10 years old in good health and CMV-seronegative. The chain has TRBV5-6 and TRBJ1-1, with unresolved D. The CDR3 DNA sequence: TGTGCCAGCAGCTTGGCCGGGGAATTGAACACTGAAGCTTTCTTT. It codes for CASSLAGELNTEAFF.